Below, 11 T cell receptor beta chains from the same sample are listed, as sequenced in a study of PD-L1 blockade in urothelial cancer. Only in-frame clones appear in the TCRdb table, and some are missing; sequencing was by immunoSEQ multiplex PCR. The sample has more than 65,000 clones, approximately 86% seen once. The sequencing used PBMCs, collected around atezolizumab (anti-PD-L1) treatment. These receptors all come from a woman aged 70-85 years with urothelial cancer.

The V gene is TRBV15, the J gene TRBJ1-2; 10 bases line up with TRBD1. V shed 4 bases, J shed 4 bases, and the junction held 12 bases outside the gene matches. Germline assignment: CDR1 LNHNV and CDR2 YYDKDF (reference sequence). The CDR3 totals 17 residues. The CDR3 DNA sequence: TGTGCCACCAGCATTCCCGGGACAGGGGCCTCTGCCTATGGCTACACCTTC. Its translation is CATSIPGTGASAYGYTF.

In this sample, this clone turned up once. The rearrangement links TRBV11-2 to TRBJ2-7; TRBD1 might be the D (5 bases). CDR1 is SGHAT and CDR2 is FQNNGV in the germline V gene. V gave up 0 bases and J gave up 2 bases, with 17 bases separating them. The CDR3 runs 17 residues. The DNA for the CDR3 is TGTGCCAGCAGCTTAGATGAGACAGCCTATCGGCCCTACGAGCAGTACTTC. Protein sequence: CASSLDETAYRPYEQYF.

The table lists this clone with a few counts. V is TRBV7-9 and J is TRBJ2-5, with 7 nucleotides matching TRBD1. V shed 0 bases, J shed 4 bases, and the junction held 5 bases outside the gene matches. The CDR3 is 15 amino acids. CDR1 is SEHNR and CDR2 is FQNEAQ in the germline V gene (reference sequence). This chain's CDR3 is CASSLAWAGGETQYF. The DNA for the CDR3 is TGTGCCAGCAGCTTAGCGTGGGCAGGGGGAGAGACCCAGTACTTC.

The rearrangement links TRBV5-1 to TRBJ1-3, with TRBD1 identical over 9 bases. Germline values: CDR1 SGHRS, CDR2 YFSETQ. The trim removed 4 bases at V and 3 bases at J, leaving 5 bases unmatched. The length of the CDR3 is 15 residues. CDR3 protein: CASSKGQGGGNTIYF. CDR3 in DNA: TGCGCCAGCAGCAAGGGACAGGGAGGTGGAAACACCATATATTTT.

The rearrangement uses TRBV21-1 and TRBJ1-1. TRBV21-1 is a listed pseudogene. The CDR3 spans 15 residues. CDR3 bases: TGTGCCAGCAGCAAAGTTGGAAAGGTCGGGACTGAAGCTTTCTTT. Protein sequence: CASSKVGKVGTEAFF.

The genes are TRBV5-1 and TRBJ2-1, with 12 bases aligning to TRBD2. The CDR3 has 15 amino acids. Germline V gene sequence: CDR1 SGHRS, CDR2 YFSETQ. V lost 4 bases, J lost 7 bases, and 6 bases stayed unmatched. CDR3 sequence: CASSTTSGGRNEQFF. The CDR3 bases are TGCGCCAGCAGCACGACTAGCGGGGGACGGAATGAGCAGTTCTTC.

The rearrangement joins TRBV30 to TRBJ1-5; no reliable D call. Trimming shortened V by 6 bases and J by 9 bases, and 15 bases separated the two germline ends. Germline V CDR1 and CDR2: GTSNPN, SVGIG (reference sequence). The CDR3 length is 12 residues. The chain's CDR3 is CACGLGRVPQHF. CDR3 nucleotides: TGTGCCTGCGGACTCGGGCGTGTGCCCCAGCATTTT.

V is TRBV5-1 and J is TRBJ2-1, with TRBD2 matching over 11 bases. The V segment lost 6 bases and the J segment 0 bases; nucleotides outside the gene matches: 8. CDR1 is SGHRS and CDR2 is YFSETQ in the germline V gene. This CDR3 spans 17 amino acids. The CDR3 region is CASKEVLAGGSYNEQFF. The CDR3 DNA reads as TGCGCCAGCAAGGAGGTCCTAGCGGGGGGCTCCTACAATGAGCAGTTCTTC.

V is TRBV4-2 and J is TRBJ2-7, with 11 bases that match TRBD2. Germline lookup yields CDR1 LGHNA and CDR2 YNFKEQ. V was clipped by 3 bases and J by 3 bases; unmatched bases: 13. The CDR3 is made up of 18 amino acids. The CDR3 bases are TGTGCCAGCAGCCAGGTCCGAAGCACTAGCGGGAGACTCTACGAGCAGTACTTC. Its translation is CASSQVRSTSGRLYEQYF.

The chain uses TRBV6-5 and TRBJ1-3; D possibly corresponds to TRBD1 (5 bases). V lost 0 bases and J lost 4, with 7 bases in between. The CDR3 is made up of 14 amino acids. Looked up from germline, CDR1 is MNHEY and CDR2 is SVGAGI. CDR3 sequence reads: CASSYSTEGNTIYF. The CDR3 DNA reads TGTGCCAGCAGTTACTCGACAGAAGGAAACACCATATATTTT.

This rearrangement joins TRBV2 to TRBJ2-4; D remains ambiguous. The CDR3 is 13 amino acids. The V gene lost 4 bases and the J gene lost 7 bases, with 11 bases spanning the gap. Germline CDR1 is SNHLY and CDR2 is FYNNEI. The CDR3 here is CASSAPEPNIQYF. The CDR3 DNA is TGTGCCAGCAGTGCTCCGGAGCCGAACATTCAGTACTTC. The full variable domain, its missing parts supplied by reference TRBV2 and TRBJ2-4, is EPEVTQTPSHQVTQMGQEVILRCVPISNHLYFYWYRQILGQKVEFLVSFYNNEISEKSEIFDDQFSVERPDGSNFTLKIRSTKLEDSAMYFCASSAPEPNIQYFGAGTRLSVL.